Reported below is one T cell receptor beta chain. The data are from a study of early T cells in non-severe SARS-CoV-2 infection. Unique molecular identifiers were affixed to single, distinct cDNA molecules. In TCRdb, the 5' RACE reads were re-called with MiXCR into one record per CDR3 protein. The sample records 30,000 to 40,000 distinct CDR3 sequences, about 5.7% being singletons. V shed 3 bases and J 4 bases; nucleotides not matched to a gene: 3. The length of the CDR3 is 14 residues. From germline, CDR1 is MNHEY and CDR2 SMNVEV (reference sequence). The TCR comes from an adult who was a healthcare worker with PCR-confirmed SARS-CoV-2 infection or an uninfected control (not recorded which). The chain links TRBV27 to TRBJ2-7; the match to TRBD1 covers 10 bases. Input material: whole blood. CDR3 DNA: TGTGCCAGCAGTTTGACAGGGGGCCAGTACGAGCAGTACTTC. Translating it yields CASSLTGGQYEQYF.